One T cell receptor beta chain is described in this entry. The CDR3 is 13 amino acids. V gave up 3 bases and J gave up 2 bases, with 7 bases separating them. Germline V gene lookup returns CDR1 MNHEY and CDR2 SMNVEV (reference sequence). The method was immunoSEQ multiplex PCR; TCRdb's version includes in-frame clones alone and lacks a portion of them. This sample yields about 77,000 clones, of which 92% are seen a single time; roughly 4.7% belongs to the top ten. This specimen belongs to a study of T cell responses to AZD1222 COVID-19 vaccine. The TCR sequence derives from an adult who received the AZD1222 COVID-19 vaccine. V usage is TRBV27 and J usage is TRBJ1-2; no firm D call. Sample: peripheral blood, taken 28 days after the second AZD1222 dose. The CDR3 loop reads CASSFGQNYGYTF. The DNA of the CDR3 is TGTGCCAGCAGTTTTGGTCAGAACTATGGCTACACCTTC.